This TCR beta chain was sequenced for a study of CD8+ T cells in alopecia areata. As concerns this clone: Antigen specificity is unknown. One end of the junction varies from germline; a read error may be responsible.

This CDR3 region has 12 residues. Germline CDR1 SGHTA, CDR2 FQGNSA. In each case, RNA was isolated and then reverse transcribed into cDNA as the sequencing template. Sequenced by immunoSEQ multiplex PCR; TCRdb stores in-frame clones only, minus some. The table shows 150,000 to 200,000 clones, with 59% occurring only once. Broader study findings: TCR sharing was clearer in mice than between patients, perhaps partly owing to patient HLA diversity.

The sequencing used CD4+ T cells sorted from blood, collected at week 0. The chain is built from TRBV7-2 and TRBJ1-2; 7 positions agree with TRBD1. This TCR came from a human donor with alopecia areata. The CDR3 bases are TGTGCCAGCAGCTTAGCACAAGGGACAGTTTCATTC. It translates to CASSLAQGTVSF.